The 11 T cell receptor beta chains below come from one sample, sequenced in a study of blood T cells in healthy people across ages. Alongside a J-beta primer mix, a sample-barcoded 5' primer served in a second PCR lasting about 7 to 11 cycles. TCRdb itself ran the 5' RACE reads through MiXCR, one entry per CDR3 protein. The sample lists over 1,500,000 distinct CDR3 sequences, about 49% occurring once. Source material: blood. These receptors came from a woman in her forties in good health.

In this sample, this clonotype turned up a few times. The chain carries TRBV5-1 and TRBJ2-1; weak D call: TRBD1 (5 bases). This CDR3 contains 15 residues. Germline V CDR1 and CDR2: SGHRS, YFSETQ. V was trimmed by 0 bases and J by 6 bases, leaving 13 bases between them. Here the CDR3 DNA reads TGCGCCAGCAGCTTGGGGGCAGGGTTGGTCAATGAGCAGTTCTTC. It specifies CASSLGAGLVNEQFF.

CDR3 sequence: CSARDIQQSFNEQFF. DNA for the CDR3: TGCAGTGCTAGAGATATTCAGCAATCTTTTAATGAGCAGTTCTTC. The rearrangement joins TRBV20-1 to TRBJ2-1; no definite D call. The CDR3 has 15 residues. Trimming shortened V by 0 bases and J by 7 bases, and 16 bases separated the two germline ends. Germline values: CDR1 DFQATT, CDR2 SNEGSKA (reference sequence).

This clonotype was seen a handful of times. The chain employs TRBV6-5 and TRBJ1-4; TRBD1 aligns across 8 bases. V was pared by 0 bases and J by 10 bases, with 1 base of the junction left unmatched. The CDR3 has 13 amino acids. Germline V CDR1 and CDR2: MNHEY, SVGAGI. The CDR3, as DNA: TGTGCCAGCAGTTACTCCGGACAGGGAAAACTGTTTTTT. This codes for CASSYSGQGKLFF.

This clonotype was recorded only once. The gene calls are TRBV9 and TRBJ1-1, with D unclear. Per germline, CDR1 SGDLS and CDR2 YYNGEE. This CDR3 comprises 13 residues. Trimming cost V 3 bases and J 3 bases, with 9 bases left between them. The CDR3 DNA follows: TGTGCCAGCAGCGCCCCGCAGGACACTGAAGCTTTCTTT. The encoded protein is CASSAPQDTEAFF.

A few counts support this clonotype. V gene TRBV10-3 combines with J gene TRBJ2-5; 8 nucleotides line up with TRBD2. The CDR3 length is 15 residues. Germline CDR1 is ENHRY and CDR2 is SYGVKD. V dropped 7 bases and J dropped 5; count of bases not matched to a gene: 12. In DNA, the CDR3 is TGTGCCATCAAGGGAGCGGGGGTAGGTGCGGAGACCCAGTACTTC. Protein sequence: CAIKGAGVGAETQYF.

About this clonotype: The junction departs from the called germline gene at one end, perhaps through a read error. The J gene is TRBJ1-4, the V gene TRBV2; D is ambiguous. The CDR3 contains 13 residues. Per germline, CDR1 SNHLY and CDR2 FYNNEI. The CDR3 protein is CTSSGRRVEKLFF. CDR3 bases: TGTACCAGCAGTGGCCGAAGGGTTGAAAAACTGTTTTTT. The whole variable domain, filled in from reference TRBV2 and TRBJ1-4, reads EPEVTQTPSHQVTQMGQEVILRCVPISNHLYFYWYRQILGQKVEFLVSFYNNEISEKSEIFDDQFSVERPDGSNFTLKIRSTKLEDSAMYFCTSSGRRVEKLFFGSGTQLSVL.

V gene TRBV3-1 combines with J gene TRBJ2-7; tentative D call: TRBD2 (6 bases). V lost 4 bases and J lost 2, with 18 bases in between. Germline V CDR1 and CDR2: LGHDT, YNNKEL (reference sequence). CDR3 length equals 16 residues. The CDR3 DNA follows: TGTGCCAGCAGCCCAGCGTCGGGGTGGGGGGCCTACGAGCAGTACTTC. Translation: CASSPASGWGAYEQYF.

This clonotype appeared once. The chain joins TRBV6-2 or TRBV6-3 to TRBJ2-5; D perhaps matches TRBD2 (5 bases). Germline V gene data show CDR1 as MNHEY and CDR2 as SVGEGT. The CDR3 consists of 15 residues. V was shortened by 0 bases and J by 5 bases, with 13 bases between the two germline ends. The CDR3 nucleotides are TGTGCCAGCAGTTACTCGAGGGTAATGGGGGAGACCCAGTACTTC. Translating it yields CASSYSRVMGETQYF.

The sample holds a few counts of this clonotype. The V call is TRBV6-2 or TRBV6-3, the J call TRBJ2-1, with D perhaps TRBD2 (6 bases). Trimming took off 6 bases at V and 9 bases at J, with 21 bases between the two ends. Germline loops: CDR1 MNHEY, CDR2 SVGEGT. The CDR3 has 15 amino acids. CDR3 sequence: CASSPTGLVSVEQFF. The CDR3 coding sequence is TGTGCCAGCAGCCCTACGGGACTGGTCTCTGTTGAGCAGTTCTTC.

The chain joins TRBV25-1 to TRBJ1-5; maybe TRBD1 (5 bases). Germline V lookup: CDR1 MGHDK, CDR2 SYGVNS. The CDR3 runs 14 residues. Trimming removed 2 bases at V and 3 bases at J, with 8 bases between. The CDR3 loop is CASSEVGVNQPQHF. CDR3 bases: TGTGCCAGCAGTGAAGTAGGGGTCAATCAGCCCCAGCATTTT. Filled out from reference TRBV25-1 and TRBJ1-5, the complete variable domain reads EADIYQTPRYLVIGTGKKITLECSQTMGHDKMYWYQQDPGMELHLIHYSYGVNSTEKGDLSSESTVSRIRTEHFPLTLESARPSHTSQYLCASSEVGVNQPQHFGDGTRLSIL.

The chain recombines TRBV4-3 with TRBJ1-2; 7 positions agree with TRBD1. The CDR3 runs 17 residues. Germline V lookup: CDR1 LGHNA, CDR2 YSLEER. J lost 4 bases, V lost 1 base, and 12 bases had no gene match. Written as DNA, the CDR3 is TGCGCCAGCAGCCAAGCGCCCAATCCACAGGGGCCCTATGGCTACACCTTC. This codes for CASSQAPNPQGPYGYTF.